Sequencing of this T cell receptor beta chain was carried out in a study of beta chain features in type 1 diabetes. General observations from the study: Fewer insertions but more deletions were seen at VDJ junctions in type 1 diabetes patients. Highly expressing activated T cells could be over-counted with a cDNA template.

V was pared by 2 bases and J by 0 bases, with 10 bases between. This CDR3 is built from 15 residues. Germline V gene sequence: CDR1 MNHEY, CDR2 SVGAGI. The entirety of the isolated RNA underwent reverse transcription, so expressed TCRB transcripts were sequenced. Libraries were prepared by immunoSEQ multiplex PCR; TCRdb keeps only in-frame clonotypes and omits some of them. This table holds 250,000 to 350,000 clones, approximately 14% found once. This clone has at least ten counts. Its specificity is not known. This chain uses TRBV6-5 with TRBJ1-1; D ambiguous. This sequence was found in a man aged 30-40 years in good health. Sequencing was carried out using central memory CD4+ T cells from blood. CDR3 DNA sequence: TGTGCCAGCAGTTACAGGCCAGTCATGAACACTGAAGCTTTCTTT. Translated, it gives CASSYRPVMNTEAFF.